Each of the 8 T cell receptor beta chains below was sequenced from the same sample in a study of regulatory T cells in long-lasting Graves disease. The time point was: newly diagnosed GD, antithyroid drugs for less than 3 months. PBMCs provided the RNA from which the TCR library was made. Assembly of TCR beta libraries relied on iRepertoire HTBI primers together with Arm-PCR of CDR3 regions. TCRdb passed the multiplex PCR reads through MiXCR, listing each CDR3 protein once. The table lists 350,000 to 500,000 distinct CDR3 sequences, around 15% of them singletons. The data were also submitted as part of a second study, on T cells in Graves' hyperthyroidism and ophthalmopathy.

The starting material was peripheral blood mononuclear cells (PBMCs), obtained at new diagnosis, from a patient treated with antithyroid drugs. These receptors came from a woman in her fifties or sixties with Graves disease.

The sample holds many counts of this clonotype. The rearrangement links TRBV6-5 to TRBJ1-4; D may be TRBD1 (5 bases). The CDR3 is 14 residues long. V lost 2 bases to trimming and J lost 8 bases, with 12 bases between them. The germline V gene encodes CDR1 MNHEY and CDR2 SVGAGI. This CDR3 reads CASSYGAASEKLFF. The CDR3 DNA reads TGTGCCAGCAGTTACGGGGCGGCCTCCGAAAAACTGTTTTTT.

A remark on this clonotype: A clone one base away is much larger, so this may be a read error. The chain uses TRBV28 and TRBJ2-7, with 7 bases fitting TRBD1. There are 15 residues in the CDR3. Germline lookup yields CDR1 MDHEN and CDR2 SYDVKM. CDR3: CASSLGTEITYERYF. The CDR3 DNA sequence: TGTGCCAGCAGTTTAGGGACAGAAATAACCTACGAGCGGTACTTC.

This clonotype was seen a handful of times. A far larger clone differs by one base, so this is likely a read error. This chain joins TRBV10-2 and TRBJ2-7; D may correspond to TRBD1 or TRBD2 (6 bases each). The J call may be mistaken, given a closer DNA end match to TRBJ2-5. The CDR3 is made up of 16 amino acids. Germline V gives CDR1 WSHSY, CDR2 SAAADI. The CDR3 loop reads CASSEDGGTTQGTQYF. CDR3 coding DNA: TGCGCCAGCAGTGAGGATGGGGGGACAACTCAAGGGACCCAGTACTTC.

This clonotype came up many times. The V gene is TRBV2, the J gene TRBJ2-1, with TRBD2 matching over 7 bases. The CDR3 sequence is 15 residues long. Germline lookup yields CDR1 SNHLY and CDR2 FYNNEI. With 6 bases clipped from V and 0 bases from J, the junction kept 5 bases outside the gene matches. This CDR3 is CASRRAGSSYNEQFF. The CDR3 region has the DNA TGTGCCAGCAGGAGAGCGGGGAGCTCCTACAATGAGCAGTTCTTC.

V and J are TRBV13 and TRBJ2-1; 10 bases align to TRBD2. V was clipped by 2 bases and J by 16 bases; unmatched bases: 11. CDR3 length equals 14 residues. The V gene's germline CDR1 is PRHDT and CDR2 FYEKMQ (reference sequence). Here the CDR3 reads CASSLLAGVVGPFF. Written as DNA, the CDR3 is TGTGCCAGCAGCTTACTAGCGGGAGTAGTTGGTCCTTTCTTC. Supplemented by reference TRBV13 and TRBJ2-1, the full variable domain reads AAGVIQSPRHLIKEKRETATLKCYPIPRHDTVYWYQQGPGQDPQFLISFYEKMQSDKGSIPDRFSAQQFSDYHSELNMSSLELGDSALYFCASSLLAGVVGPFFGPGTRLTVL.

The chain links TRBV6-2 or TRBV6-3 to TRBJ1-6, with unresolved D. The V gene lost 0 bases and the J gene lost 7 bases, with 7 bases spanning the gap. Germline assignment: CDR1 MNHEY and CDR2 SVGEGT. The CDR3 has 14 residues. The CDR3 is CASSYSWENSPLHF. The CDR3 DNA reads as TGTGCCAGCAGTTACTCGTGGGAGAATTCACCCCTCCACTTT.

This clonotype showed up many times. V is TRBV5-1 and J is TRBJ2-1, with 12 positions matching TRBD1. The CDR3 runs 15 residues. Trimming took 4 bases from V and 5 from J; bases not matched to a gene: 4. Germline values: CDR1 SGHRS, CDR2 YFSETQ. The CDR3 DNA sequence: TGCGCCAGCAGCCCCGGGACAGGGGGCCACAATGAGCAGTTCTTC. Its protein is CASSPGTGGHNEQFF.

This clonotype came up many times. This chain links TRBV28 with TRBJ2-3; no definite D call. This CDR3 region has 14 residues. V was cut by 6 bases and J by 1 base, with 11 bases left in between. In germline, CDR1 is MDHEN, CDR2 SYDVKM. CDR3 loop: CASRSHQGTDTQYF. In nucleotides, the CDR3 is TGTGCCAGCAGAAGTCACCAAGGCACAGATACGCAGTATTTT.